Following are 27 T cell receptor beta chains from one sample sequenced in a study of T cells after yellow fever vaccination. Via MiXCR, TCRdb re-called the 5' RACE reads, giving one row per CDR3 protein. The data show over 300,000 distinct CDR3 sequences, 3.6% seen once. Sample: PBMCs, taken on the day of the yellow fever booster vaccination. Receptor source: a man between 18 and 35 years old who received the YFV17D yellow fever vaccine.

This clonotype was recorded many times. The gene calls are TRBV7-2 and TRBJ1-2; D gene uncertain. V was pared by 4 bases and J by 5 bases, with 11 bases between. The germline V gene encodes CDR1 SGHTA and CDR2 FQGNSA. The CDR3 totals 13 residues. CDR3 in DNA: TGTGCCAGCAGCTCCGCAGGCGGGTATGGCTACACCTTC. As protein: CASSSAGGYGYTF.

V and J are TRBV12-3 or TRBV12-4 and TRBJ1-2; D gene unclear. The CDR3 is made up of 15 amino acids. The ends were cut back, 8 bases at V and 8 bases at J, with 24 bases in the middle. The CDR3 loop reads CASGNSGVYSGGYTF. The CDR3 nucleotides are TGTGCCAGCGGAAATTCAGGCGTATACAGCGGAGGCTACACCTTC.

This clonotype has at least ten counts. V and J are TRBV29-1 and TRBJ2-4; the match to TRBD1 covers 7 bases. In germline, CDR1 is SQVTM, CDR2 ANQGSEA. The CDR3 contains 14 residues. The ends lost 1 base at V and 8 bases at J; junction bases unmatched: 8. CDR3 nucleotides: TGCAGCGTTGAAGGAGGGGGCCGGGGACACATTCAGTACTTC. Translated, it gives CSVEGGGRGHIQYF.

This clonotype was seen repeatedly, ten times or more. The chain uses TRBV12-3 or TRBV12-4 and TRBJ2-5; D possibly corresponds to TRBD1 (5 bases). V was shortened by 6 bases and J by 4 bases, with 12 bases between the two germline ends. The CDR3 runs to 13 residues. The CDR3 sequence is CASRLQGRETQYF. In nucleotides, the CDR3 is TGTGCCAGCAGACTCCAGGGTAGAGAGACCCAGTACTTC.

At least ten counts were recorded for this clonotype. DNA of the CDR3: TGCGCCAGCAGCTTCGGAGTAGCCGGGCCCGGTACGCAGTATTTT. It translates to CASSFGVAGPGTQYF. The genes are TRBV5-1 and TRBJ2-3; D is uncertain. The V end was cut by 2 bases, the J end by 8 bases, with 18 bases between. The CDR3 sequence is 15 residues long. Germline lookup yields CDR1 SGHRS and CDR2 YFSETQ.

This clonotype is medium-sized in the sample. This sequence joins TRBV20-1 and TRBJ2-1, with 11 bases fitting TRBD2. CDR3 length: 15 amino acids. CDR1 DFQATT and CDR2 SNEGSKA come from the germline V gene (reference sequence). J lost 5 bases, V lost 4 bases, and 7 bases had no gene match. This CDR3 is CSATIAGGNNNEQFF. The CDR3 DNA reads as TGCAGTGCTACCATAGCGGGGGGGAACAACAATGAGCAGTTCTTC.

This clonotype was detected a few times. The chain is built from TRBV30 and TRBJ1-1; possible D gene TRBD1, 6 bases. The V end lost 4 bases, the J end lost 0 bases, and 9 bases lay between the germline ends. CDR3 length: 13 amino acids. Germline assignment: CDR1 GTSNPN and CDR2 SVGIG (reference sequence). In nucleotides, the CDR3 is TGTGCCTGGATTACAGGGATGAACACTGAAGCTTTCTTT. Amino acids: CAWITGMNTEAFF.

In this sample, this clonotype turned up many times. The genes are TRBV7-2 and TRBJ2-3; 10 bases agree with TRBD2. This CDR3 region has 15 residues. The germline gives CDR1 SGHTA, CDR2 FQGNSA. Germline trimming cut 6 bases from V and 4 bases from J; bases unmatched to any gene: 7. The CDR3 is CASSFGSGGADTQYF. CDR3 in DNA: TGTGCCAGCAGTTTCGGGAGCGGGGGGGCAGATACGCAGTATTTT. The full variable domain, its missing parts supplied by reference TRBV7-2 and TRBJ2-3, is GAGVSQSPSNKVTEKGKDVELRCDPISGHTALYWYRQSLGQGLEFLIYFQGNSAPDKSGLPSDRFSAERTGGSVSTLTIQRTQQEDSAVYLCASSFGSGGADTQYFGPGTRLTVL.

The chain recombines TRBV29-1 with TRBJ2-3; D tentatively reads TRBD1 or TRBD2 (6 bases each). The CDR3 runs to 15 residues. CDR1 and CDR2 (germline): SQVTM, ANQGSEA. The V end lost 6 bases, the J end lost 4 bases, and 20 bases lay between the germline ends. The CDR3 loop is CSVEGVRGGADTQYF. The DNA of the CDR3 is TGCAGCGTGGAGGGGGTGAGAGGTGGCGCAGATACGCAGTATTTT.

This clonotype showed up many times. The chain is built from TRBV6-6 and TRBJ2-5; possibly TRBD2 for D (6 bases). Germline assignment: CDR1 MNHNY and CDR2 SVGAGI (reference sequence). This CDR3 is 13 amino acids long. V was cut by 2 bases and J by 7 bases, with 11 bases left in between. CDR3 protein: CASSYRDFWTQYF. The CDR3 DNA is TGTGCCAGCAGTTACCGGGACTTCTGGACCCAGTACTTC.

V gene TRBV4-3 combines with J gene TRBJ2-7; D not certain. Germline-derived CDR1 and CDR2 are LGHNA and YSLEER. Trimming took off 2 bases at V and 2 bases at J, with 10 bases between the two ends. The CDR3 consists of 14 residues. The CDR3 region has the DNA TGCGCCAGCAGCCAAATGTTAGGGCCCTACGAGCAGTACTTC. As protein: CASSQMLGPYEQYF.

This clonotype was recorded a few times. This chain joins TRBV20-1 and TRBJ1-2, with TRBD1 identical over 7 bases. CDR1 and CDR2 from the germline V gene are DFQATT and SNEGSKA (reference sequence). The CDR3 totals 15 residues. The J segment lost 6 bases and the V segment lost 0 bases, leaving 10 bases of the junction unmatched. In DNA form, the CDR3 reads TGCAGTGCTAGAGATTCGGTCACCAGGGGGGATGGCTACACCTTC. The encoded protein is CSARDSVTRGDGYTF.

This clonotype turned up a few times. CDR3: CASSQVDVPHGYTF. CDR3 nucleotides: TGTGCCAGCAGCCAAGTCGACGTTCCCCATGGCTACACCTTC. This chain links TRBV4-2 with TRBJ1-2; D gene uncertain. V was trimmed by 1 base and J by 6 bases, leaving 12 bases between them. The CDR3 is 14 residues long. Germline CDR1 is LGHNA and CDR2 is YNFKEQ.

Only a few counts were recorded for this clonotype. This chain links TRBV13 with TRBJ2-3; the D is unclear. Germline V gives CDR1 PRHDT, CDR2 FYEKMQ (reference sequence). V was cut by 1 base and J by 6 bases, with 8 bases left in between. The CDR3 contains 13 residues. This chain's CDR3 is CASSLEDKDTQYF. The CDR3 DNA sequence: TGTGCCAGCAGCTTAGAGGATAAGGATACGCAGTATTTT. Filled out from reference TRBV13 and TRBJ2-3, the complete variable domain reads AAGVIQSPRHLIKEKRETATLKCYPIPRHDTVYWYQQGPGQDPQFLISFYEKMQSDKGSIPDRFSAQQFSDYHSELNMSSLELGDSALYFCASSLEDKDTQYFGPGTRLTVL.

The CDR3 DNA is TGTGCCAGCAGACCGGGACAGGGGGCCGGCTCCTATAATTCACCCCTCCACTTT. Encoded protein: CASRPGQGAGSYNSPLHF. The V gene is TRBV2, the J gene TRBJ1-6; 12 bases are shared with TRBD1. The junction had 6 bases not matched to a gene; V was cut back by 6 bases and J by 0 bases. The CDR3 is 18 amino acids. Germline lookup yields CDR1 SNHLY and CDR2 FYNNEI.

The chain has TRBV12-3 or TRBV12-4 and TRBJ2-3; D gene unclear. Trimming cost V 6 bases and J 0 bases, with 10 bases left between them. The CDR3 sequence is 14 residues long. CDR3 DNA: TGTGCCAGCAGGGATGGACCTAGCACAGATACGCAGTATTTT. It is translated as CASRDGPSTDTQYF.

This clonotype was found many times. V is TRBV3-1 and J is TRBJ2-7, with D possibly TRBD2 on 6 matching bases. The V end lost 0 bases, the J end lost 0 bases, and 15 bases lay between the germline ends. The CDR3 sequence is 17 residues long. Looked up from germline, CDR1 is LGHDT and CDR2 is YNNKEL (reference sequence). This chain's CDR3 is CASSQEGRGFISYEQYF. The CDR3 DNA sequence: TGTGCCAGCAGCCAAGAGGGTCGGGGGTTCATCTCCTACGAGCAGTACTTC.

J is TRBJ1-1 and V is TRBV5-1; tentatively, D is TRBD1 (6 bases). The CDR3 contains 15 residues. Germline V lookup: CDR1 SGHRS, CDR2 YFSETQ. V was pared by 6 bases and J by 4 bases, with 19 bases between. CDR3 nucleotides: TGCGCCAGCAATACCAACACGGGGGCGGTCACTGAAGCTTTCTTT. It yields the protein CASNTNTGAVTEAFF.

This clonotype was detected ten times or more. The V call is TRBV9, the J call TRBJ2-6, with D perhaps TRBD2 (7 bases). Germline values: CDR1 SGDLS, CDR2 YYNGEE. CDR3 size: 18 residues. V was trimmed by 4 bases and J by 2 bases, leaving 19 bases between them. The chain's CDR3 is CASSLEPGGGPGANVLTF. CDR3 coding DNA: TGTGCCAGCAGCCTGGAACCTGGGGGGGGCCCTGGGGCCAACGTCCTGACTTTC.

In its sample, this clonotype was seen a few times. This chain links TRBV9 with TRBJ2-1; maybe TRBD1 (5 bases). The CDR3 extends over 13 amino acids. Trimming removed 4 bases at V and 6 bases at J, with 11 bases between. From germline, CDR1 is SGDLS and CDR2 YYNGEE. CDR3 DNA: TGTGCCAGCAGCTCCAGACAGTCCAATGAGCAGTTCTTC. As protein: CASSSRQSNEQFF.

The rearrangement joins TRBV14 to TRBJ2-7, with 9 bases fitting TRBD1. The CDR3 runs to 16 residues. Trimming took 1 base from V and 4 from J; bases not matched to a gene: 8. Germline CDR1 is SGHDN and CDR2 is FVKESK. CDR3 amino acids: CASSQATGTGKYEQYV. DNA for the CDR3: TGTGCCAGCAGCCAAGCTACCGGGACAGGGAAATACGAGCAGTACGTC.

This clonotype has a count of ten or more. The CDR3 region is CASSSGTYQETQYF. In DNA, the CDR3 is TGTGCCAGCAGCTCCGGGACATACCAAGAGACCCAGTACTTC. The V gene is TRBV7-9, the J gene TRBJ2-5; D possibly corresponds to TRBD1 (6 bases). In germline, CDR1 is SEHNR, CDR2 FQNEAQ (reference sequence). Trimming removed 4 bases at V and 0 bases at J, with 9 bases between. The CDR3 length is 14 residues.

The chain recombines TRBV6-6 with TRBJ1-1; D may be TRBD1 (5 bases). The CDR3 is 16 residues long. Germline CDR1 is MNHNY and CDR2 is SVGAGI (reference sequence). The V end lost 2 bases, the J end lost 7 bases, and 20 bases lay between the germline ends. Here the CDR3 reads CASSYLLWGREDEAFF. The CDR3 region has the DNA TGTGCCAGCAGTTACCTATTATGGGGCAGGGAGGATGAAGCTTTCTTT.

This clonotype has at least ten counts. The chain recombines TRBV5-8 with TRBJ2-7; D is perhaps TRBD1 (6 bases). The germline V gene encodes CDR1 SGHTS and CDR2 YDEGEE. Trimming stripped 0 bases from V and 0 bases from J, with 10 bases between. The CDR3 spans 15 residues. In nucleotides, the CDR3 is TGTGCCAGCAGCTTGGGGGACACTTACTCCTACGAGCAGTACTTC. Residues: CASSLGDTYSYEQYF.

This clonotype was recorded many times. The chain combines TRBV27 with TRBJ1-1; D perhaps matches TRBD1 (5 bases). Looked up from germline, CDR1 is MNHEY and CDR2 is SMNVEV (reference sequence). The V gene lost 8 bases and the J gene lost 5 bases, with 15 bases spanning the gap. The CDR3 loop spans 13 amino acids. CDR3 DNA: TGTGCCAGCTGCACTCCGGGGGGAACTGAAGCTTTCTTT. It translates to CASCTPGGTEAFF.

There are many counts of this clonotype. This chain connects TRBV21-1 to TRBJ2-7. TRBV21-1 is annotated as a pseudogene. CDR3 length: 13 amino acids. The CDR3 loop is CASSKGGPYEQYF. The CDR3 bases are TGTGCCAGCAGCAAAGGCGGTCCCTACGAGCAGTACTTC.

Here the CDR3 reads CASSLGGGPYEQYF. Here the CDR3 DNA reads TGTGCCAGCAGCTTGGGCGGGGGACCCTACGAGCAGTACTTC. This chain uses TRBV7-2 with TRBJ2-7; TRBD2 matches 7 bases. Looked up from germline, CDR1 is SGHTA and CDR2 is FQGNSA. The CDR3 extends over 14 amino acids. Germline trimming cut 3 bases from V and 2 bases from J; bases unmatched to any gene: 4. Combining the CDR3 with reference TRBV7-2 and TRBJ2-7 gives the whole variable domain GAGVSQSPSNKVTEKGKDVELRCDPISGHTALYWYRQSLGQGLEFLIYFQGNSAPDKSGLPSDRFSAERTGGSVSTLTIQRTQQEDSAVYLCASSLGGGPYEQYFGPGTRLTVT.